This TCR beta chain was identified in a study of response to subunit inactivated influenza vaccine. This clonotype occurred once. The ends lost 5 bases at V and 4 bases at J; junction bases unmatched: 9. Looked up from germline, CDR1 is GTSNPN and CDR2 is SVGIG (reference sequence). The CDR3 is 15 amino acids. TCRdb re-derived calls from the RT-PCR reads in MiXCR, one entry per CDR3 protein. The sample records 500,000 to 600,000 distinct CDR3 sequences, about 11% being singletons. This sample also appeared in a second study, on T cells expressing NK-cell markers. From that study: The TCR beta cDNA came from 5'RACE template switching with UMIs. In several donors, these clonotypes also led the CD3+CD56-NKG2C+ fraction.

This sequence joins TRBV30 and TRBJ2-1; 9 nucleotides align to TRBD2. This sequence originates from a man aged 45-65 years who received an inactivated influenza vaccine. The sequenced sample was PBMCs from blood, obtained on the day of vaccination. CDR3 in amino acids: CAWEGSGSLYNEQFF. For the CDR3, the DNA is TGTGCCTGGGAAGGTAGCGGGAGTTTATACAATGAGCAGTTCTTC.